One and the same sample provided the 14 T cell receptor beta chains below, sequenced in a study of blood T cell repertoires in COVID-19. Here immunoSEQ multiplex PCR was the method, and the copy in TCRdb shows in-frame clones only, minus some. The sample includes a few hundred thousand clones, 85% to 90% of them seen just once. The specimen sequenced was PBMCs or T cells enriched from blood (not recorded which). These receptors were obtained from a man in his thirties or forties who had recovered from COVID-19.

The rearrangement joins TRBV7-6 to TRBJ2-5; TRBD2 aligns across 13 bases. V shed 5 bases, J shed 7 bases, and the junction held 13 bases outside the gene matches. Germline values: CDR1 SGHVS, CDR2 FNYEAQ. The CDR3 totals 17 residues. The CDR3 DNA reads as TGTGCCAGCAGCCCCGCCGGCCGGACTAGCGGGAGCCCGACCCAGTACTTC. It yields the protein CASSPAGRTSGSPTQYF.

The CDR3 here is CASSRLAGGFTGELFF. Here the CDR3 DNA reads TGTGCCAGCAGTCGATTAGCGGGAGGTTTCACCGGGGAGCTGTTTTTT. This chain connects TRBV27 to TRBJ2-2; 10 nucleotides align to TRBD2. Germline loops: CDR1 MNHEY, CDR2 SMNVEV (reference sequence). This CDR3 is built from 16 residues. The V segment lost 5 bases and the J segment 4 bases; nucleotides outside the gene matches: 7.

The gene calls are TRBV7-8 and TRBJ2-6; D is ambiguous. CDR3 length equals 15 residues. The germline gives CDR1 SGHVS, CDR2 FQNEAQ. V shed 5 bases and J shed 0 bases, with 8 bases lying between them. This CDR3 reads CASSPPGSGANVLTF. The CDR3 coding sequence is TGTGCCAGCAGCCCCCCCGGCTCTGGGGCCAACGTCCTGACTTTC. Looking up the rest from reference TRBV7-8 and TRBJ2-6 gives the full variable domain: GAGVSQSPRYKVAKRGQDVALRCDPISGHVSLFWYQQALGQGPEFLTYFQNEAQLDKSGLPSDRFFAERPEGSVSTLKIQRTQQEDSAVYLCASSPPGSGANVLTFGAGSRLTVL.

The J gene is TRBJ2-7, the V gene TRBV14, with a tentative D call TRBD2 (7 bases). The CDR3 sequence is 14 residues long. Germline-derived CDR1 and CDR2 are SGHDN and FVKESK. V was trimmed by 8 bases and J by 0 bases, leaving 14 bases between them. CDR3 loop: CASRGAGRSYEQYF. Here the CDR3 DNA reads TGTGCCAGCCGGGGGGCGGGCCGCTCCTACGAGCAGTACTTC.

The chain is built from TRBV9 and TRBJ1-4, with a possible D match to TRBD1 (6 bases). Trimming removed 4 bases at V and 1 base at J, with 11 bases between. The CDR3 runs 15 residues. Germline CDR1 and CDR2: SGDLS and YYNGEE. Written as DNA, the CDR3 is TGTGCCAGCAGCCCCAACAGGGTAACTAATGAAAAACTGTTTTTT. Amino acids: CASSPNRVTNEKLFF.

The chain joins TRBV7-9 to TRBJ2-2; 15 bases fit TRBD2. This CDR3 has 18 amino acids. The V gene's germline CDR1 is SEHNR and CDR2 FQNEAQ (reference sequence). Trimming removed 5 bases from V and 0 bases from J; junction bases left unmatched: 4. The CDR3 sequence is CASSLGLAGGPNTGELFF. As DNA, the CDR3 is TGTGCCAGCAGCCTGGGACTAGCGGGAGGACCGAACACCGGGGAGCTGTTTTTT.

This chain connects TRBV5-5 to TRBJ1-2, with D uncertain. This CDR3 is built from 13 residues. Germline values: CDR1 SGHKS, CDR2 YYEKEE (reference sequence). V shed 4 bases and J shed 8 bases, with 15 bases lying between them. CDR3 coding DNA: TGTGCCAGCAGCCTACCTTCGGTGAGGGGCTACACCTTC. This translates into CASSLPSVRGYTF.

CDR3 sequence (DNA): TGCGCCAGCGGGAGCGGGAGGGCACACGAGCAGTACTTC. This encodes CASGSGRAHEQYF. The chain joins TRBV10-2 to TRBJ2-7; 10 nucleotides match TRBD2. Trimming took 8 bases from V and 5 from J; bases not matched to a gene: 6. This CDR3 has 13 amino acids. Germline assignment: CDR1 WSHSY and CDR2 SAAADI.

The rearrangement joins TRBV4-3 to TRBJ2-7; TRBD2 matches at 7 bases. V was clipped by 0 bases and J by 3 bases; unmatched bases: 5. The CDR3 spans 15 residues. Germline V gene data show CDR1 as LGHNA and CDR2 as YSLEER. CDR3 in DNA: TGCGCCAGCAGCCAAGATAGGGCTAGCGGCTACGAGCAGTACTTC. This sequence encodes CASSQDRASGYEQYF.

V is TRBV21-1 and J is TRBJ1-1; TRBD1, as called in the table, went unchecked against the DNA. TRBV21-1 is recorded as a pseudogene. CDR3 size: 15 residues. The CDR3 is CASSKVSQVNTEAFF. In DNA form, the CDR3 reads TGTGCCAGCAGCAAAGTTAGTCAGGTGAACACTGAAGCTTTCTTT.

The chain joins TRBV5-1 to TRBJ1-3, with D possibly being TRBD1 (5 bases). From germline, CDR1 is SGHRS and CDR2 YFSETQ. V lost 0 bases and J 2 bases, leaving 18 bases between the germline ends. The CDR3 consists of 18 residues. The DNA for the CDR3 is TGCGCCAGCAGCTTGGTGTCGGGGGTAGTGAGTCCTGGAAACACCATATATTTT. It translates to CASSLVSGVVSPGNTIYF. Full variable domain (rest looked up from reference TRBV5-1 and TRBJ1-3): KAGVTQTPRYLIKTRGQQVTLSCSPISGHRSVSWYQQTPGQGLQFLFEYFSETQRNKGNFPGRFSGRQFSNSRSEMNVSTLELGDSALYLCASSLVSGVVSPGNTIYFGEGSWLTVV.

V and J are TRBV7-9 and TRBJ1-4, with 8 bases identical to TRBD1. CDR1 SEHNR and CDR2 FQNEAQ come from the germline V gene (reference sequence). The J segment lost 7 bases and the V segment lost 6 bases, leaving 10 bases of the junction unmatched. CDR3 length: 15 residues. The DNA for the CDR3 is TGTGCCAGCAGTTCCCCCACAGGGGGTAGTGAAAAACTGTTTTTT. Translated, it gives CASSSPTGGSEKLFF.

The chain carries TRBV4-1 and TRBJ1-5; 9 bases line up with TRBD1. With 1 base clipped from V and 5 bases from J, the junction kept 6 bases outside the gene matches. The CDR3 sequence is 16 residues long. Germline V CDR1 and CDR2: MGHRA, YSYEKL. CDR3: CASSQVTGGKYQPQHF. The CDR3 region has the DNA TGCGCCAGCAGCCAAGTGACAGGGGGAAAATATCAGCCCCAGCATTTT.

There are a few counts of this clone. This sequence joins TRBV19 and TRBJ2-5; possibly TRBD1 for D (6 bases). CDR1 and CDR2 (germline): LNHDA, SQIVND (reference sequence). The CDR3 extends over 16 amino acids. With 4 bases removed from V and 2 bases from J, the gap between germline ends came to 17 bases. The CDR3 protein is CASSTNRRTEQETQYF. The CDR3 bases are TGTGCCAGTAGTACTAACCGACGGACAGAACAAGAGACCCAGTACTTC.